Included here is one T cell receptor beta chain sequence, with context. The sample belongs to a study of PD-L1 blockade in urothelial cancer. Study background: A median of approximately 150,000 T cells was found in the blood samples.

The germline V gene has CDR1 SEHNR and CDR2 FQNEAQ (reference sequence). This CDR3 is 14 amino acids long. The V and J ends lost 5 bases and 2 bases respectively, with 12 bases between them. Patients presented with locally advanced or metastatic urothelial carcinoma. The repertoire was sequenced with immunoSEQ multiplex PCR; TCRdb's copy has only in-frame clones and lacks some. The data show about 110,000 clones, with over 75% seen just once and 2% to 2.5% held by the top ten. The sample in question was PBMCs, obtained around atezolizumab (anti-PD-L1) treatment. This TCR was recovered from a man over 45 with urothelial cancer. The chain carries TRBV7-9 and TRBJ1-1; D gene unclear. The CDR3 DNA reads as TGTGCCAGCAGCCCGGTGACACCAAACACTGAAGCTTTCTTT. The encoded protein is CASSPVTPNTEAFF.